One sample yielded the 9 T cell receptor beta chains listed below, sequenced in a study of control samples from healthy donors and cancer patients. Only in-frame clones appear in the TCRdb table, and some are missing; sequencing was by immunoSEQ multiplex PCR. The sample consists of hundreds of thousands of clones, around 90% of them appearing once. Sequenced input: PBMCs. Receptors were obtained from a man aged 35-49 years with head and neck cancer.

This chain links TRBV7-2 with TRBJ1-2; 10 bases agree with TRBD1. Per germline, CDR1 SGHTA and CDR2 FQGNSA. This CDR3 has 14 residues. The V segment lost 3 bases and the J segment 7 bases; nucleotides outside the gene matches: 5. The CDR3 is CASSFGQGVGGYTF. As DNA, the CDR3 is TGTGCCAGCAGCTTCGGACAGGGGGTGGGTGGCTACACCTTC.

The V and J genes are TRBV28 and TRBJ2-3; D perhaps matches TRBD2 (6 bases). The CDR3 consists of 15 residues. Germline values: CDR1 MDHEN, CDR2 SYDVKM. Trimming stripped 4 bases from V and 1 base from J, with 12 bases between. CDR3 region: CASSSRVAGTDTQYF. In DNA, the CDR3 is TGTGCCAGCAGTTCCAGGGTAGCGGGCACAGATACGCAGTATTTT.

For the CDR3, the DNA is TGTGCCAGCAGCTCGAAGACAGGAAATTACAATGAGCAGTTCTTC. Protein product: CASSSKTGNYNEQFF. V is TRBV11-3 and J is TRBJ2-1; weak D call: TRBD1 (6 bases). The CDR3 is 15 amino acids. Germline V lookup: CDR1 SGHNT, CDR2 YENEEA. V was shortened by 4 bases and J by 4 bases, with 14 bases between the two germline ends.

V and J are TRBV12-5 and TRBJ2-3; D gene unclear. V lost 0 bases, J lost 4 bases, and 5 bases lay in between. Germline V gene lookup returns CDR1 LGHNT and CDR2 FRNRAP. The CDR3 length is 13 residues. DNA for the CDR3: TGTGCTAGTGGTTTGGTACTTTCAGATACGCAGTATTTT. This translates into CASGLVLSDTQYF.

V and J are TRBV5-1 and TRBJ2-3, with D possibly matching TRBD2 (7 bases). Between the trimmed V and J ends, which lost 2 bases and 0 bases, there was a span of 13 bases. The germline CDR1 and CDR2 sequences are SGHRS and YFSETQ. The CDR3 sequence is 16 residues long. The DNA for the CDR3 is TGCGCCAGCAGCTTACCGGCGGGGGCCAGCACAGATACGCAGTATTTT. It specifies CASSLPAGASTDTQYF.

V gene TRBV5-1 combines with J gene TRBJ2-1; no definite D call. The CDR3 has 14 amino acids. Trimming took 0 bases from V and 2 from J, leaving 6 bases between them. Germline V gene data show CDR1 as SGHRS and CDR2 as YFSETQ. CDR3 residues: CASSLGQAYNEQFF. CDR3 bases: TGCGCCAGCAGCTTGGGACAAGCCTACAATGAGCAGTTCTTC.

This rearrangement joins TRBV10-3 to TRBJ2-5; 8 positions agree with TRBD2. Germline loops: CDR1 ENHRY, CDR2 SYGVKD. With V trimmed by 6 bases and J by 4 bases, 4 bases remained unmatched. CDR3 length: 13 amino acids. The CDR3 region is CAIRAGDRETQYF. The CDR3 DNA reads TGTGCCATCAGAGCGGGAGATCGAGAGACCCAGTACTTC.

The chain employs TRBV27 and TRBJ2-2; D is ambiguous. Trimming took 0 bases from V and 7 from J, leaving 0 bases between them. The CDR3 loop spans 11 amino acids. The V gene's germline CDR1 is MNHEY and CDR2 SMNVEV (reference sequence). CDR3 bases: TGTGCCAGCAGTTTATCCGGGGAGCTGTTTTTT. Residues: CASSLSGELFF.

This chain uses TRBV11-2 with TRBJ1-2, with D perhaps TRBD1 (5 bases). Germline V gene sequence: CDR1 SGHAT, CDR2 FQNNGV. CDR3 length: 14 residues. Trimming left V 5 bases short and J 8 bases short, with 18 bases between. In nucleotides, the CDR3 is TGTGCCAGCAGCCCCAACGGAGAGGGGAGAGGCTACACCTTC. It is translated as CASSPNGEGRGYTF.